This note documents a single TCR beta chain sequence. This record belongs to a study of blood T cell repertoires in COVID-19. As for the study in general: Italy, Spain and the United States were the sources of the convalescent and acute COVID-19 samples.

Trimming stripped 0 bases from V and 4 bases from J, with 13 bases between. Germline V gives CDR1 SEHNR, CDR2 FQNEAQ (reference sequence). The CDR3 runs to 15 residues. In the source study's methods: The authors estimated nucleated cell counts from reference gene primer amplification. Profiling relied on immunoSEQ multiplex PCR, and the TCRdb table lists in-frame clones only, not all of them. That table supplies the V and J calls and clone size; D and trimming were determined from the DNA. Of about 250,000 clones in the sample, about 79% were seen once. This chain joins TRBV7-9 and TRBJ2-7, with D perhaps matching TRBD1 (5 bases). Source material: peripheral blood. The sequence derives from an elderly man with acute or convalescent COVID-19. CDR3 bases: TGTGCCAGCAGCTTAGCGCAGGGCGTATTATACGAGCAGTACTTC. Protein sequence: CASSLAQGVLYEQYF.